The 2 T cell receptor beta chains given below trace back to one sample, sequenced in a study of blood T cell repertoires in COVID-19. Measured with immunoSEQ multiplex PCR; TCRdb has only the in-frame clones, and not every one. Of 180,000 or so clones listed, roughly 86% are singletons. The sample comprised peripheral blood. These receptors all come from a woman aged 25 to 39 with active or convalescent COVID-19.

The chain links TRBV2 to TRBJ2-7; 9 nucleotides line up with TRBD1. This CDR3 has 13 residues. Germline V gene data show CDR1 as SNHLY and CDR2 as FYNNEI. The trim removed 8 bases at V and 6 bases at J, leaving 8 bases unmatched. CDR3 sequence (DNA): TGTGCCAGCGAGGGACAGGGTTTGGGCGAGCAGTACTTC. This gives the protein CASEGQGLGEQYF.

The chain uses TRBV28 and TRBJ1-3; D is undetermined. The germline V gene encodes CDR1 MDHEN and CDR2 SYDVKM. This CDR3 region has 12 residues. With 10 bases removed from V and 0 bases from J, the gap between germline ends came to 7 bases. The CDR3: CATRGSGNTIYF. CDR3 DNA sequence: TGTGCCACCCGGGGCTCTGGAAACACCATATATTTT.